A single sample is the source of the 15 T cell receptor beta chains below, sequenced in a study of T cell responses to AZD1222 COVID-19 vaccine. Profiling relied on immunoSEQ multiplex PCR, and the TCRdb table lists in-frame clones only, not all of them. The repertoire holds about 86,000 clones, 88% seen once, with 10% in the top ten. Sequenced material: peripheral blood, taken on day 0 of MenACWY control vaccination. These receptors were collected from an adult in good health.

The chain carries TRBV5-6 and TRBJ1-1; no firm D call. CDR3 size: 13 residues. The germline gives CDR1 SGHDT, CDR2 YYEEEE. V lost 4 bases and J lost 1, with 8 bases in between. DNA of the CDR3: TGTGCCAGCAGCCCCCGGAGGAACACTGAAGCTTTCTTT. Encoded protein: CASSPRRNTEAFF.

The CDR3 DNA reads as TGTGCCAGTAGTATAGATTCGGCGGGAAAGACCCAGTACTTC. Amino acids: CASSIDSAGKTQYF. The rearrangement joins TRBV19 to TRBJ2-5; D is possibly TRBD2 (6 bases). The CDR3 is 14 amino acids. V was pared by 0 bases and J by 6 bases, with 11 bases between. Germline V lookup: CDR1 LNHDA, CDR2 SQIVND (reference sequence).

The gene calls are TRBV4-2 and TRBJ2-3; D is possibly TRBD1 or TRBD2 (7 bases each). Between the trimmed V and J ends, which lost 0 bases and 1 base, there was a span of 14 bases. Germline loops: CDR1 LGHNA, CDR2 YNFKEQ. There are 17 residues in the CDR3. As DNA, the CDR3 is TGTGCCAGCAGCCAAGATCCAGGGGGGGTAGGCACAGATACGCAGTATTTT. Its protein is CASSQDPGGVGTDTQYF.

The genes are TRBV2 and TRBJ2-1, with D possibly TRBD2 on 6 matching bases. CDR3 length: 15 amino acids. The V gene lost 6 bases and the J gene lost 0 bases, with 12 bases spanning the gap. CDR1 is SNHLY, CDR2 FYNNEI, per germline. CDR3 in amino acids: CASSPGLYSYNEQFF. The CDR3 nucleotides read TGTGCCAGCAGCCCGGGACTTTACTCCTACAATGAGCAGTTCTTC. The variable domain in full, completed from reference TRBV2 and TRBJ2-1, reads EPEVTQTPSHQVTQMGQEVILRCVPISNHLYFYWYRQILGQKVEFLVSFYNNEISEKSEIFDDQFSVERPDGSNFTLKIRSTKLEDSAMYFCASSPGLYSYNEQFFGPGTRLTVL.

This clone was counted only a few times. The rearrangement joins TRBV5-1 to TRBJ1-2, with 7 bases that match TRBD1. The germline gives CDR1 SGHRS, CDR2 YFSETQ. V was pared by 4 bases and J by 1 base, with 7 bases of the junction left unmatched. The CDR3 length is 15 residues. CDR3 amino acids: CASSHGTAINYGYTF. In DNA form, the CDR3 reads TGCGCCAGCAGCCACGGGACAGCCATTAACTATGGCTACACCTTC.

Only one count was recorded for this clone. The V and J genes are TRBV7-9 and TRBJ1-1, with TRBD1 as a possible D gene (6 bases). Germline lookup yields CDR1 SEHNR and CDR2 FQNEAQ (reference sequence). The V end was cut by 6 bases, the J end by 1 base, with 18 bases between. This CDR3 spans 16 amino acids. CDR3 sequence: CASRPNRVSGNTEAFF. The CDR3 bases are TGTGCCAGCAGACCCAACAGGGTATCAGGGAACACTGAAGCTTTCTTT.

The chain has TRBV27 and TRBJ2-7; D is uncertain. With 0 bases removed from V and 4 bases from J, the gap between germline ends came to 7 bases. The CDR3 runs to 13 residues. CDR1 is MNHEY, CDR2 SMNVEV, per germline (reference sequence). This CDR3 is CASSLSGPYEQYF. As DNA, the CDR3 is TGTGCCAGCAGTTTATCTGGGCCTTACGAGCAGTACTTC.

The sample holds one count of this clone. The V call is TRBV12-3 or TRBV12-4, the J call TRBJ2-5, with 8 positions matching TRBD2. The CDR3 loop spans 13 amino acids. J lost 9 bases, V lost 8 bases, and 11 bases had no gene match. The CDR3 sequence is CASRQAGAGAQYF. The CDR3 region has the DNA TGTGCCAGCCGTCAGGCAGGAGCGGGGGCCCAGTACTTC.

The rearrangement links TRBV7-9 to TRBJ2-2; 8 bases are a match to TRBD1. This CDR3 region has 15 residues. V trimming: 4 bases; J trimming: 3 bases; junction bases outside the gene matches: 4. The germline V gene has CDR1 SEHNR and CDR2 FQNEAQ (reference sequence). This CDR3 is CASSSGQGHTGELFF. CDR3 bases: TGTGCCAGCAGCTCCGGACAGGGTCACACCGGGGAGCTGTTTTTT.

The V and J genes are TRBV3-1 (or the pseudogene TRBV3-2) and TRBJ2-7, with D possibly TRBD1 on 6 matching bases. This CDR3 region has 12 residues. Trimming left V 1 base short and J 9 bases short, with 10 bases between. CDR1 is LGHDT and CDR2 is YNNKEL in the germline V gene (reference sequence). For the CDR3, the DNA is TGTGCCAGCAGCCAAGGAGGGGGATCGCAGTACTTC. It is translated as CASSQGGGSQYF.

The chain is built from TRBV2 and TRBJ2-2; 7 nucleotides line up with TRBD2. CDR1 is SNHLY and CDR2 is FYNNEI in the germline V gene. The CDR3 is 15 amino acids. V gave up 3 bases and J gave up 0 bases; unmatched junction bases: 1. CDR3 sequence: CASSDRGANTGELFF. CDR3 nucleotide sequence: TGTGCCAGCAGTGATCGGGGGGCGAACACCGGGGAGCTGTTTTTT. Together with reference TRBV2 and TRBJ2-2, the CDR3 gives the full variable domain: EPEVTQTPSHQVTQMGQEVILRCVPISNHLYFYWYRQILGQKVEFLVSFYNNEISEKSEIFDDQFSVERPDGSNFTLKIRSTKLEDSAMYFCASSDRGANTGELFFGEGSRLTVL.

J is TRBJ1-5 and V is TRBV19, with 9 bases fitting TRBD1. The germline V gene encodes CDR1 LNHDA and CDR2 SQIVND (reference sequence). V lost 4 bases, J lost 5 bases, and 9 bases stayed unmatched. The CDR3 contains 16 residues. The CDR3 DNA reads TGTGCCAGTAGTACACCGGGACAGGGAAGGCATCAGCCCCAGCATTTT. This gives the protein CASSTPGQGRHQPQHF.

This chain connects TRBV18 to TRBJ1-1; tentatively, D is TRBD1 (6 bases). The V gene's germline CDR1 is KGHSH and CDR2 LQKENI. Trimming removed 6 bases from V and 2 bases from J, with 16 bases in between. The CDR3 totals 15 residues. The CDR3 reads CASSLNGGPNTEAFF. CDR3 in DNA: TGTGCCAGCTCCCTAAACGGGGGCCCTAACACTGAAGCTTTCTTT.

The chain carries TRBV24-1 and TRBJ2-7; unclear D gene. The CDR3 totals 13 residues. V lost 3 bases and J lost 4, with 9 bases in between. In germline, CDR1 is KGHDR, CDR2 SFDVKD. CDR3 bases: TGTGCCACCAGTGATATAAATGAGTACGAGCAGTACTTC. It translates to CATSDINEYEQYF.

The CDR3 DNA is TGTGCCAGCAGTATCGAGGGTTTTGGGGAGCAGTTCTTC. It yields the protein CASSIEGFGEQFF. The V and J genes are TRBV27 and TRBJ2-1, with a tentative D call TRBD2 (5 bases). The CDR3 covers 13 residues. CDR1 MNHEY and CDR2 SMNVEV come from the germline V gene (reference sequence). The V end was cut by 5 bases, the J end by 10 bases, with 15 bases between.